This T cell receptor beta chain was observed in a study of cytomegalovirus exposure and HLA in healthy donors. The primer mix had 60 Vbeta and 13 Jbeta primers. Sequencing was performed with immunoSEQ multiplex PCR; in TCRdb, only in-frame clones are kept and a portion is missing. The table shows 80,000 or so clones, with roughly 69% occurring only once. This clone has just a few counts. In germline, CDR1 is MNHNY, CDR2 SVGAGI (reference sequence). Germline trimming cut 6 bases from V and 7 bases from J; bases unmatched to any gene: 14. The CDR3 runs to 16 residues. The genes are TRBV6-6 and TRBJ2-1; 8 bases are a match to TRBD2. The sequence was collected from a woman in her forties or fifties in good health and CMV-seropositive. What was sequenced was PBMCs. The chain's CDR3 is CASSQTRRGAGNEQFF. DNA for the CDR3: TGTGCCAGCAGCCAAACTAGGCGGGGGGCAGGGAATGAGCAGTTCTTC.